Detailed here is one TCR beta chain. Its matching antigen is unknown. This CDR3 is built from 13 residues. V was shortened by 6 bases and J by 6 bases, with 12 bases between the two germline ends. Germline V gene lookup returns CDR1 MDHEN and CDR2 SYDVKM. The sample is drawn from a study of T cells in Graves' hyperthyroidism and ophthalmopathy. Study-level points and caveats: The majority of expanded thyroid clonotypes above 0.001 also appeared in blood.

There were TCR beta CDR3 regions amplified from RNA transcripts. Using the HTBI primer set, a first-round RT-PCR was run on the TCR CDR3. TCRdb reprocessed the multiplex PCR reads via MiXCR and lists one record per CDR3 protein. This table holds more than 300,000 distinct CDR3 sequences, 18% found once. The V gene is TRBV28, the J gene TRBJ1-5, with TRBD1 as a possible D gene (6 bases). Sequenced: blood. The clonotype was recovered from a man younger than 35 with Graves' ophthalmopathy. The CDR3 protein is CASSTGLVQPQHF. In nucleotides, the CDR3 is TGTGCCAGCAGCACAGGGTTGGTTCAGCCCCAGCATTTT.